These 3 T cell receptor beta chains were all obtained from the same sample, sequenced in a study of vaccination and CD4 T cells after COVID-19 (dated 2022 in TCRdb). Which antigens these TCRs recognize remains unknown. Libraries came from PCR. Sequencing was carried out with an Illumina iSeq 100. DNA from cultured CD4+ T cells underwent TCR sequencing with the Oncomine TCR Beta short-read assay at the Johns Hopkins FTIC core. Through fastp at Q25 and MiXCR, TCRdb rebuilt clones from the public reads, retaining in-frame beta chains. Here each entry gathers all rows of one CDR3 protein and keeps the most common genes and DNA. The sample yields more than 20,000 distinct CDR3 sequences; around 50% were counted once. The leading ten clones occupy roughly 8.9% of the sample. The treatment or condition label, as the study defines it: roughly 11-day PBMC culture with coronavirus spike peptide pools or control peptides (ViraFEST assay).

Sequenced input: CD4+ T cells from blood, cultured in vitro. These receptor sequences come from a human donor who had recovered from COVID-19.

The gene calls are TRBV9 and TRBJ1-1; no clear D. The V end was cut by 0 bases, the J end by 4 bases, with 16 bases between. The CDR3 length is 16 residues. Per germline, CDR1 SGDLS and CDR2 YYNGEE. The CDR3 nucleotides read TGTGCCAGCAGCGTAGACCAAGGAGCGGGAGGCACTGAAGCTTTCTTT. Its translation is CASSVDQGAGGTEAFF.

The chain has TRBV6-1 and TRBJ1-2, with 8 bases lining up with TRBD1. The CDR3 has 11 amino acids. The germline V gene encodes CDR1 MNHNS and CDR2 SASEGT. With 9 bases clipped from V and 10 bases from J, the junction kept 7 bases outside the gene matches. In DNA, the CDR3 is TGTGCCAGTAGGGACAGGATAGTCTACACCTTC. Translating it yields CASRDRIVYTF.

The chain joins TRBV10-3 to TRBJ2-2; 12 positions agree with TRBD1. The CDR3 consists of 16 residues. Per the germline V gene, CDR1 is ENHRY and CDR2 is SYGVKD. V shed 2 bases, J shed 4 bases, and the junction held 2 bases outside the gene matches. The chain's CDR3 is CAISEGTGGGTGELFF. The CDR3 DNA reads TGTGCCATCAGTGAGGGGACAGGGGGCGGCACCGGGGAGCTGTTTTTT.